The rows below give T cell receptor beta chains drawn from one sample of a study of blood T cell repertoires in COVID-19. Clones were sequenced by immunoSEQ multiplex PCR, and TCRdb holds only the in-frame ones, with some missing. Among about 380,000 clones, 85% were seen once, and the ten largest hold 3.6%. Sequencing input: peripheral blood. All receptors come from a woman between 18 and 29 years old with acute or convalescent COVID-19. Both conserved end residues are part of each CDR3. Each record gives: V gene, J gene, CDR3 protein.

TRBV14	TRBJ1-6	CASSFITNSPLHF
TRBV9	TRBJ2-7	CASSVDVSGRSYEQYF
TRBV14	TRBJ1-1	CASSQDFAGTEAFF
TRBV12-5	TRBJ1-4	CASGGEGEKLFF
TRBV6-5	TRBJ2-7	CASSYGPSQHYEQYF
TRBV28	TRBJ1-1	CASSLTRGRGDTEAFF
TRBV5-1	TRBJ2-7	CASSGDREGWEAYEQYF
TRBV14	TRBJ1-1	CASSQALSQATEAFF
TRBV5-1	TRBJ2-2	CASSRTGMELFF
TRBV24-1	TRBJ2-3	CATSDFGAGTSLTDTQYF
TRBV7-9	TRBJ2-5	CASSPSWGREYQETQYF
TRBV5-1	TRBJ1-4	CASSVLKGEGEKLFF
TRBV5-1	TRBJ2-3	CASSLSITDTQYF
TRBV3-1/TRBV3-2	TRBJ2-1	CASSSARDRGNNNEQFF
TRBV2	TRBJ1-3	CASRGGNGNTIYF
TRBV10-3	TRBJ1-1	CAIGQGNDIEAFF
TRBV7-8	TRBJ2-2	CASIAGSTGELFF
TRBV19	TRBJ1-1	CASSLRQESTEAFF
TRBV9	TRBJ2-2	CASSVEQGGTGELFF
TRBV7-7	TRBJ2-3	CASSPLTSGRARDTQYF
TRBV15	TRBJ1-6	CATSSIWGRRSPLHF
TRBV5-1	TRBJ2-3	CASGFERTDTQYF
TRBV5-1	TRBJ2-7	CASSFSQGVEQYF
TRBV6-5	TRBJ1-5	CASSQAFRSNQPQHF
TRBV10-1	TRBJ1-6	CASRDWTGWCFYNSPLHF
TRBV13	TRBJ2-2	CASSPTTTGELFF
TRBV28	TRBJ1-1	CASTLGTNTEAFF
TRBV7-9	TRBJ1-2	CASSLPLTEGGYTF
TRBV6-5	TRBJ1-4	CASSPDSLNREKLFF
TRBV7-9	TRBJ1-4	CASSSYRGVNEKLFF
TRBV28	TRBJ2-4	CASSYLRLGQNIQYF
TRBV5-1	TRBJ2-5	CASSFLAGAAETQYF
TRBV12-3/TRBV12-4	TRBJ2-7	CASSRDRFNEQYF
TRBV19	TRBJ1-2	CASSPDGLINYGYTF
TRBV3-1/TRBV3-2	TRBJ2-1	CASSSRLAANEQFF
TRBV6-2/TRBV6-3	TRBJ1-4	CASSYSESAEKLFF
TRBV9	TRBJ2-7	CASSVEPKGTYEQYF
TRBV9	TRBJ1-1	CASSVGQSAEAFF
TRBV9	TRBJ1-5	CASSVFCRASQPQHF
TRBV7-3	TRBJ2-7	CASSATGQSEQYF
TRBV7-2	TRBJ1-2	CASSPMRGLYGYTF
TRBV5-1	TRBJ2-1	CASSSPEAGGVREQFF
TRBV4-1	TRBJ1-1	CASSLTDSPNTEAFF
TRBV14	TRBJ1-6	CASSQGTGGSPLHF
TRBV10-3	TRBJ1-2	CAISEGGETGNYGYTF
TRBV5-1	TRBJ1-1	CASSYLGTANTEAFF
TRBV19	TRBJ1-2	CASSIGFPGTFYGYTF
TRBV2	TRBJ2-1	CASYRGAGGQFF
TRBV19	TRBJ2-2	CASSIDQGAAPSGELFF
TRBV9	TRBJ2-1	CASSAREGRSAGTGNEQFF
TRBV7-3	TRBJ2-3	CASSYGIDRGTDTQYF
TRBV4-2	TRBJ2-7	CASSQVDWTSVSYEQYF
TRBV7-9	TRBJ1-1	CASSLVVVAPQNTEAFF
TRBV4-1	TRBJ1-5	CASSQYRGGGNQPQHF
TRBV10-3	TRBJ2-3	CAILSGSGTDTQYF
TRBV2	TRBJ1-1	CASSEEQGPGHRAFF
TRBV29-1	TRBJ1-1	CSIMDRELLGTEAFF
TRBV5-4	TRBJ1-2	CASSGRGEGYGYTF
TRBV7-3	TRBJ1-2	CASSLLAGAGGYTF